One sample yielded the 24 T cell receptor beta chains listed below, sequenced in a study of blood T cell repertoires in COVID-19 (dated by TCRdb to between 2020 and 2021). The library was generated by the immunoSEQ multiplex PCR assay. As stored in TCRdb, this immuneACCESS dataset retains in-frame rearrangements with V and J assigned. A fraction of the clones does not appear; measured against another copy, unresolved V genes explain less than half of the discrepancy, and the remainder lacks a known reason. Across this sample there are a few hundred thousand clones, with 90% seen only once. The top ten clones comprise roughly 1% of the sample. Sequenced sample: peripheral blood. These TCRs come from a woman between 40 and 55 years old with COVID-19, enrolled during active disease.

The CDR3 DNA is TGTGCCAGCAGTGAAGGGCAGGGGTGGGGTGAAAAACTGTTTTTT. Its protein product is CASSEGQGWGEKLFF. The rearrangement joins TRBV2 to TRBJ1-4; perhaps TRBD1 as D (6 bases). Germline V gene sequence: CDR1 SNHLY, CDR2 FYNNEI. V lost 1 base to trimming and J lost 7 bases, with 13 bases between them. The CDR3 loop spans 15 amino acids. Combining the CDR3 with reference TRBV2 and TRBJ1-4 gives the whole variable domain EPEVTQTPSHQVTQMGQEVILRCVPISNHLYFYWYRQILGQKVEFLVSFYNNEISEKSEIFDDQFSVERPDGSNFTLKIRSTKLEDSAMYFCASSEGQGWGEKLFFGSGTQLSVL.

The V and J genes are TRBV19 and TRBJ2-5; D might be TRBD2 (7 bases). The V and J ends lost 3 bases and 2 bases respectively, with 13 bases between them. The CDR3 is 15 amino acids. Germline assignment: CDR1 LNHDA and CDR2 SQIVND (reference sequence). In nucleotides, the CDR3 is TGTGCCAGTAGTATTGGAGGGGGACTACAAGAGACCCAGTACTTC. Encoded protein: CASSIGGGLQETQYF. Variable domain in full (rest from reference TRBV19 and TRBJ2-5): DGGITQSPKYLFRKEGQNVTLSCEQNLNHDAMYWYRQDPGQGLRLIYYSQIVNDFQKGDIAEGYSVSREKKESFPLTVTSAQKNPTAFYLCASSIGGGLQETQYFGPGTRLLVL.

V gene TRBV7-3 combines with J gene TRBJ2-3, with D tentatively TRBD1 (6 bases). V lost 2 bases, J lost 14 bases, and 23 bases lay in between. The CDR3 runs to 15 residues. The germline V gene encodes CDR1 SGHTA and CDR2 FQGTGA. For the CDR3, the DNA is TGTGCCAGCAGCTTATATGGGGCAGGGCAGGGGATTTGGTATTTT. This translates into CASSLYGAGQGIWYF. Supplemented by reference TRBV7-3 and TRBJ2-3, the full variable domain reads GAGVSQTPSNKVTEKGKYVELRCDPISGHTALYWYRQSLGQGPEFLIYFQGTGAADDSGLPNDRFFAVRPEGSVSTLKIQRTERGDSAVYLCASSLYGAGQGIWYFGPGTRLTVL.

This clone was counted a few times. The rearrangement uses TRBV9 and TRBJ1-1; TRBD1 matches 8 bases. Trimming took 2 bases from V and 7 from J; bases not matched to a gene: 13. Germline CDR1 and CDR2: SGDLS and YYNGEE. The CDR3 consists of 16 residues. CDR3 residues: CASSVGQGARWNEAFF. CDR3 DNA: TGTGCCAGCAGCGTCGGGCAGGGGGCCCGGTGGAATGAAGCTTTCTTT.

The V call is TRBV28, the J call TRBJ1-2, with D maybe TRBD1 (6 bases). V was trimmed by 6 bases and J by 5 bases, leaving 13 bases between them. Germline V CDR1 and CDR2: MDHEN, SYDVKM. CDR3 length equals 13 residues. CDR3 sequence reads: CASRPGGLYGYTF. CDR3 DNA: TGTGCCAGCAGACCCGGGGGGCTGTATGGCTACACCTTC.

The chain's CDR3 is CASSLDPSGSYEQYF. For the CDR3, the DNA is TGTGCCAGCAGCTTGGATCCTAGCGGGAGTTACGAGCAGTACTTC. This chain links TRBV5-6 with TRBJ2-7, with 10 positions matching TRBD2. The CDR3 totals 15 residues. The V and J ends lost 0 bases and 4 bases, in that order; junction bases with no gene match: 4. Germline V gives CDR1 SGHDT, CDR2 YYEEEE.

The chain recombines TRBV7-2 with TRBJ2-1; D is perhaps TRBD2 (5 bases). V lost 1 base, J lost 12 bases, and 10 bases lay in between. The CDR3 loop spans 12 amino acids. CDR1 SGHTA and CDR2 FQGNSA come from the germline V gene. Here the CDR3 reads CASSLVPAGQFF. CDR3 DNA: TGTGCCAGCAGCTTAGTACCCGCGGGGCAGTTCTTC.

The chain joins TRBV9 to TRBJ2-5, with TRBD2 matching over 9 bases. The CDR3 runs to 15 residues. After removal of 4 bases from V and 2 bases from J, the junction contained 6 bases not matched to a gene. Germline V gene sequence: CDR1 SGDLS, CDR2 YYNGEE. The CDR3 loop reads CASSPSAGGQETQYF. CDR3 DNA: TGTGCCAGCAGCCCCTCGGCGGGGGGGCAAGAGACCCAGTACTTC.

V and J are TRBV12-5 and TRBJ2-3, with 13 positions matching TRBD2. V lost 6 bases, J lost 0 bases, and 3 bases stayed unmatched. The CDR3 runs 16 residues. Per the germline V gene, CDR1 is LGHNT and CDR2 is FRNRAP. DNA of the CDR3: TGTGCTAGTGGGAGGACTAGCGGGGGAAGCACAGATACGCAGTATTTT. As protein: CASGRTSGGSTDTQYF.

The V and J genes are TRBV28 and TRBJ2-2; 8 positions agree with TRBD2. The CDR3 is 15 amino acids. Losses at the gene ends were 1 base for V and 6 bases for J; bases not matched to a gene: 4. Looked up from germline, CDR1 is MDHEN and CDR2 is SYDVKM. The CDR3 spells CASSLSGGAPGELFF. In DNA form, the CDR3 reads TGTGCCAGCAGTTTATCGGGGGGGGCCCCCGGGGAGCTGTTTTTT.

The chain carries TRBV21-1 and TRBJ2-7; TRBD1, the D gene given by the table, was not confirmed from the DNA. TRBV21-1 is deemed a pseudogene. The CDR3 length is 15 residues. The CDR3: CASSKPGQEAYEQYF. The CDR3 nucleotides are TGTGCCAGCAGCAAACCGGGACAGGAGGCCTACGAGCAGTACTTC.

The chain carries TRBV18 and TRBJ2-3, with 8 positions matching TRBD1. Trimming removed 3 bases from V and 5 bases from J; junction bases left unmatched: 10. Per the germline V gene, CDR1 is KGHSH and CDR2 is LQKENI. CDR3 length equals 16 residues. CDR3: CASSPLDRAGLDTQYF. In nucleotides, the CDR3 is TGTGCCAGCTCACCCTTGGACAGGGCCGGGTTAGATACGCAGTATTTT.

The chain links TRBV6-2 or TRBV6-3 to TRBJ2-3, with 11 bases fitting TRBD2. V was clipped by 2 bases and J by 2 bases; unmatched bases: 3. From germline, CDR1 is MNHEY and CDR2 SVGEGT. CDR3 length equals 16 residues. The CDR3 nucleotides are TGTGCCAGCAGTTACCTGACTAGCGGGGACACAGATACGCAGTATTTT. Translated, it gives CASSYLTSGDTDTQYF.

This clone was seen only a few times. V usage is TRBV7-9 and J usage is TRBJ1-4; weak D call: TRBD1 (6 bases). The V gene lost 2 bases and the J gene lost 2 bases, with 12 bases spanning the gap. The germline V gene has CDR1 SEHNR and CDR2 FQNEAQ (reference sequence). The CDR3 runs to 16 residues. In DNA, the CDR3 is TGTGCCAGCAGCTTAACGTCGGACAGCACTAATGAAAAACTGTTTTTT. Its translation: CASSLTSDSTNEKLFF.

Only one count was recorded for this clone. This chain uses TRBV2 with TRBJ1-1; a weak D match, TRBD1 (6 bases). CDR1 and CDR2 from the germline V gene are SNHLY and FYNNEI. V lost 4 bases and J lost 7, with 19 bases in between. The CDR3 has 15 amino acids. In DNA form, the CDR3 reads TGTGCCAGCAGTGCTGGACAGACAGAAGCTGATGAAGCTTTCTTT. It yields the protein CASSAGQTEADEAFF.

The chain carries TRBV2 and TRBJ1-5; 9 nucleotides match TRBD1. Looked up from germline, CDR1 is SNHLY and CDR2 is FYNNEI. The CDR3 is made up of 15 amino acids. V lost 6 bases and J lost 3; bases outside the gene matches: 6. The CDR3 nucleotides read TGTGCCAGCAGGGGGACAGGGTACCTCAATCAGCCCCAGCATTTT. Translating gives CASRGTGYLNQPQHF.

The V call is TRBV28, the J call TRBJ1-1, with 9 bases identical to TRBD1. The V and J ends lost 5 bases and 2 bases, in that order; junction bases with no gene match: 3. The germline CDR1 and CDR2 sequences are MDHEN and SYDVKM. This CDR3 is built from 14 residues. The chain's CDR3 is CASSAGQGNTEAFF. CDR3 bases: TGTGCCAGCAGTGCGGGACAGGGCAACACTGAAGCTTTCTTT. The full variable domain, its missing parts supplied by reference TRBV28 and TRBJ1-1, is DVKVTQSSRYLVKRTGEKVFLECVQDMDHENMFWYRQDPGLGLRLIYFSYDVKMKEKGDIPEGYSVSREKKERFSLILESASTNQTSMYLCASSAGQGNTEAFFGQGTRLTVV.

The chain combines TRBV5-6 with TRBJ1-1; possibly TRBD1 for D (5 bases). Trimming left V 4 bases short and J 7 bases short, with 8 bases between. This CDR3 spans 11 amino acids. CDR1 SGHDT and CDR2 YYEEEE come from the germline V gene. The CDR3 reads CASSGGDEAFF. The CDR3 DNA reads TGTGCCAGCAGCGGGGGGGATGAAGCTTTCTTT.

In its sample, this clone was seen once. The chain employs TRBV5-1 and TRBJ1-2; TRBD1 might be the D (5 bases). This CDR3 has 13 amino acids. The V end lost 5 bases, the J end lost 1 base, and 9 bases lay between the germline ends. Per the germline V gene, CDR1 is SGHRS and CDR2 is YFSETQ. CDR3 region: CASRQVLNYGYTF. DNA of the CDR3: TGCGCCAGCAGACAGGTTCTTAACTATGGCTACACCTTC.

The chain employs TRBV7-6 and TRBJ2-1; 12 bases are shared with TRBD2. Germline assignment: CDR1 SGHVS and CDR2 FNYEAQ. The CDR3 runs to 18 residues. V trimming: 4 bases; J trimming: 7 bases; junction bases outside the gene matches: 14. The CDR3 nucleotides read TGTGCCAGCAGCTCAATGGGACTAGCGGGCCTAAACGGAAATGAGCAGTTCTTC. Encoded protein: CASSSMGLAGLNGNEQFF.

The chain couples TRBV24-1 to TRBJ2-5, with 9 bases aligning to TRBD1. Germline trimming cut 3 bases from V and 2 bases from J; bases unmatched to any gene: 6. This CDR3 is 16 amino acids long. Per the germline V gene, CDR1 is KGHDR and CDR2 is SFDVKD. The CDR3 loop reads CATSDPGQGLQETQYF. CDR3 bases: TGTGCCACCAGTGATCCAGGACAGGGGCTACAAGAGACCCAGTACTTC.

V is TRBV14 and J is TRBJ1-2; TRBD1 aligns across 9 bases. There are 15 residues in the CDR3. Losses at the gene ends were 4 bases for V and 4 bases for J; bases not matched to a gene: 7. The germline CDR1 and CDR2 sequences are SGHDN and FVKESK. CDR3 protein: CASSLSQGAPYGYTF. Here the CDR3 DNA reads TGTGCCAGCAGCCTCTCACAGGGGGCCCCCTATGGCTACACCTTC.

CDR3 protein: CASSWDRGGNTEAFF. In DNA form, the CDR3 reads TGCGCCAGCAGCTGGGACAGGGGAGGAAACACTGAAGCTTTCTTT. V and J are TRBV5-1 and TRBJ1-1; TRBD1 aligns across 10 bases. Germline-derived CDR1 and CDR2 are SGHRS and YFSETQ. V lost 3 bases to trimming and J lost 2 bases; unmatched junction nucleotides: 4. This CDR3 has 15 residues.

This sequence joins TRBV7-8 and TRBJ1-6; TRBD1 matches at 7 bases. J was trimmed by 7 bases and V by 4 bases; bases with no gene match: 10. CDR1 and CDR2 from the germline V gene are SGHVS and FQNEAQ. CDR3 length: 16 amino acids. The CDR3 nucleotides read TGTGCCAGCAGCTCTGGGACCGACAGGGAAAATTCACCCCTCCACTTT. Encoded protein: CASSSGTDRENSPLHF.